Each of the 21 T cell receptor beta chains below was sequenced from the same sample in a study of cytomegalovirus exposure and HLA in healthy donors. The PCR had 60 Vbeta and 13 Jbeta primers. Method: immunoSEQ multiplex PCR; TCRdb's copy keeps in-frame clones and lacks some. This table has roughly 120,000 clones, 75% appearing once. The sequencing input was PBMCs. Receptor source: a woman aged 18-35 years in good health and CMV-seronegative.

The V call is TRBV30, the J call TRBJ2-7; 7 positions agree with TRBD1. Trimming removed 0 bases from V and 2 bases from J; junction bases left unmatched: 7. Germline V gene data show CDR1 as GTSNPN and CDR2 as SVGIG (reference sequence). The CDR3 covers 15 residues. The CDR3 DNA reads TGTGCCTGGAGTGTACAGTGGGACAGACCCTACGAGCAGTACTTC. The encoded protein is CAWSVQWDRPYEQYF.

This clone has a handful of counts. CDR3 sequence reads: CSAVAGTNEKLFF. The DNA of the CDR3 is TGCAGCGCCGTGGCGGGAACTAATGAAAAACTGTTTTTT. V usage is TRBV29-1 and J usage is TRBJ1-4, with D unresolved. With 7 bases removed from V and 1 base from J, the gap between germline ends came to 10 bases. Germline V CDR1 and CDR2: SQVTM, ANQGSEA. This CDR3 region has 13 residues. The entire variable domain, with the rest obtained from reference TRBV29-1 and TRBJ1-4, is as follows: SAVISQKPSRDICQRGTSLTIQCQVDSQVTMMFWYRQQPGQSLTLIATANQGSEATYESGFVIDKFPISRPNLTFSTLTVSNMSPEDSSIYLCSAVAGTNEKLFFGSGTQLSVL.

V and J are TRBV5-1 and TRBJ1-3; D is ambiguous. Germline V gene lookup returns CDR1 SGHRS and CDR2 YFSETQ. This CDR3 region has 14 residues. The V and J ends lost 2 bases and 2 bases respectively, with 8 bases between them. The DNA for the CDR3 is TGCGCCAGCAGCTTCGGCCAGGCTGGAAACACCATATATTTT. The encoded protein is CASSFGQAGNTIYF.

The gene calls are TRBV9 and TRBJ1-1, with D unresolved. Germline CDR1 and CDR2: SGDLS and YYNGEE. Deletions cut 2 bases from V and 1 base from J, with 12 bases between. CDR3 size: 15 residues. Written as DNA, the CDR3 is TGTGCCAGCAGCGTCGGCCCGGGGTCGAACACTGAAGCTTTCTTT. Its protein product is CASSVGPGSNTEAFF.

V usage is TRBV7-2 and J usage is TRBJ1-1; 7 nucleotides agree with TRBD1. V trimming: 5 bases; J trimming: 0 bases; junction bases outside the gene matches: 9. Germline CDR1 reads SGHTA; CDR2 reads FQGNSA. The CDR3 loop spans 16 amino acids. Here the CDR3 reads CASSRGQVRMNTEAFF. The CDR3 DNA is TGTGCCAGCAGCCGAGGACAGGTCAGAATGAACACTGAAGCTTTCTTT. The variable domain in full, completed from reference TRBV7-2 and TRBJ1-1, reads GAGVSQSPSNKVTEKGKDVELRCDPISGHTALYWYRQSLGQGLEFLIYFQGNSAPDKSGLPSDRFSAERTGGSVSTLTIQRTQQEDSAVYLCASSRGQVRMNTEAFFGQGTRLTVV.

The chain joins TRBV5-4 to TRBJ1-1; 7 nucleotides agree with TRBD1. The CDR3 consists of 14 residues. Germline V lookup: CDR1 SGHNT, CDR2 YYREEE (reference sequence). The junction had 6 bases not matched to a gene; V was cut back by 3 bases and J by 4 bases. CDR3 nucleotide sequence: TGTGCCAGCAGCTCGCCGACAGGGACCACTGAAGCTTTCTTT. Protein sequence: CASSSPTGTTEAFF.

The rearrangement links TRBV5-5 to TRBJ2-5, with a tentative D call TRBD1 (6 bases). The length of the CDR3 is 11 residues. Trimming removed 4 bases from V and 12 bases from J, with 13 bases in between. Germline CDR1 is SGHKS and CDR2 is YYEKEE (reference sequence). CDR3 sequence: CASSTRQDKYF. CDR3 DNA: TGTGCCAGCAGCACTAGACAGGACAAGTACTTC.

The V call is TRBV2, the J call TRBJ2-3, with 7 bases aligning to TRBD1. This CDR3 comprises 16 residues. Germline V gives CDR1 SNHLY, CDR2 FYNNEI. V dropped 8 bases and J dropped 2; count of bases not matched to a gene: 13. CDR3 residues: CASLDTGDAYTDTQYF. CDR3 coding DNA: TGTGCCAGCTTGGACACAGGGGACGCTTACACAGATACGCAGTATTTT.

The genes are TRBV5-1 and TRBJ2-1, with 12 nucleotides matching TRBD2. The CDR3 runs 15 residues. The V gene's germline CDR1 is SGHRS and CDR2 YFSETQ. V lost 10 bases, J lost 8 bases, and 13 bases stayed unmatched. The CDR3, as DNA: TGCGCCTCAAACGGACTAGCGGGGAAGGTGGATGAGCAGTTCTTC. Protein product: CASNGLAGKVDEQFF.

V is TRBV28 and J is TRBJ1-1, with D maybe TRBD1 (5 bases). The CDR3 sequence is 16 residues long. Trimming left V 4 bases short and J 0 bases short, with 15 bases between. From germline, CDR1 is MDHEN and CDR2 SYDVKM. Here the CDR3 reads CASSSPQKGMNTEAFF. The CDR3 DNA follows: TGTGCCAGCAGTTCCCCCCAGAAGGGGATGAACACTGAAGCTTTCTTT.

The chain links TRBV5-4 to TRBJ2-2; 8 bases agree with TRBD1. The CDR3 totals 16 residues. With V trimmed by 4 bases and J by 4 bases, 9 bases remained unmatched. The germline gives CDR1 SGHNT, CDR2 YYREEE (reference sequence). CDR3 in amino acids: CASSPGGQGTTGELFF. In DNA form, the CDR3 reads TGTGCCAGCAGCCCAGGCGGACAGGGTACCACCGGGGAGCTGTTTTTT.

The V call is TRBV25-1, the J call TRBJ2-7; 7 bases are a match to TRBD1. CDR1 and CDR2 (germline): MGHDK, SYGVNS. Trimming took 4 bases from V and 2 from J; bases not matched to a gene: 5. The CDR3 covers 14 residues. CDR3 DNA: TGTGCCAGCAGTGGACAGGGCCCTGCCTACGAGCAGTACTTC. Its translation: CASSGQGPAYEQYF.

The chain is built from TRBV18 and TRBJ1-1; 11 bases line up with TRBD1. Germline V gene data show CDR1 as KGHSH and CDR2 as LQKENI. The V gene end was trimmed by 2 bases and the J gene end by 2 bases; junction bases not matched to a gene: 1. This CDR3 spans 15 amino acids. Here the CDR3 DNA reads TGTGCCAGCTCACCAGGGACAGGGGGAAACACTGAAGCTTTCTTT. Its translation: CASSPGTGGNTEAFF.

In its sample, this clone was seen many times. The chain employs TRBV4-1 and TRBJ1-1; D is ambiguous. The CDR3 covers 16 residues. V was clipped by 0 bases and J by 7 bases, with 18 bases between them. Per germline, CDR1 MGHRA and CDR2 YSYEKL. The CDR3 sequence is CASSQEAIRSPNEAFF. The CDR3 DNA reads as TGCGCCAGCAGCCAAGAGGCCATCCGTTCCCCCAATGAAGCTTTCTTT.

The rearrangement uses TRBV6-4 and TRBJ2-1; possible D gene TRBD2, 5 bases. Germline CDR1 reads MRHNA; CDR2 reads SNTAGT. CDR3 length: 13 residues. V lost 5 bases, J lost 3 bases, and 8 bases lay in between. The DNA for the CDR3 is TGTGCCAGCAGTATGGACTTCTACAATGAGCAGTTCTTC. Amino acids: CASSMDFYNEQFF.

The rearrangement uses TRBV27 and TRBJ1-5, with D perhaps TRBD1 (5 bases). V was shortened by 0 bases and J by 7 bases, with 7 bases between the two germline ends. Per germline, CDR1 MNHEY and CDR2 SMNVEV (reference sequence). This CDR3 has 13 amino acids. This CDR3 is CASSLSTEQPQHF. The CDR3 coding sequence is TGTGCCAGCAGTTTATCGACAGAACAGCCCCAGCATTTT.

V usage is TRBV4-2 and J usage is TRBJ1-2; 7 bases match TRBD1. V lost 0 bases to trimming and J lost 2 bases; unmatched junction nucleotides: 12. CDR1 LGHNA and CDR2 YNFKEQ come from the germline V gene. The CDR3 consists of 18 residues. Here the CDR3 reads CASSQEWGQTRLNYGYTF. The CDR3 DNA follows: TGTGCCAGCAGCCAAGAATGGGGACAGACCCGCTTAAACTATGGCTACACCTTC.

The gene calls are TRBV28 and TRBJ1-5; D gene ambiguous. The CDR3 is 13 amino acids. Germline CDR1 MDHEN, CDR2 SYDVKM. Deletions cut 8 bases from V and 3 bases from J, with 11 bases between. The CDR3 here is CASRYGNNQPQHF. The CDR3 region has the DNA TGTGCCAGCCGCTACGGGAACAATCAGCCCCAGCATTTT.

The chain links TRBV5-1 to TRBJ1-1; a possible D gene is TRBD1 (5 bases). The CDR3 length is 14 residues. Germline lookup yields CDR1 SGHRS and CDR2 YFSETQ. Trimming took 4 bases from V and 0 from J, leaving 10 bases between them. The CDR3 region is CASSVQGMNTEAFF. As DNA, the CDR3 is TGCGCCAGCAGCGTCCAGGGAATGAACACTGAAGCTTTCTTT.

The rearrangement uses TRBV6-1 and TRBJ1-3; maybe TRBD1 (5 bases). The germline V gene has CDR1 MNHNS and CDR2 SASEGT. This CDR3 has 15 residues. V was pared by 5 bases and J by 3 bases, with 14 bases between. CDR3 residues: CASSKRPGDGNTIYF. The CDR3 nucleotides read TGTGCCAGCAGTAAGAGACCGGGGGATGGAAACACCATATATTTT.

J is TRBJ1-1 and V is TRBV5-6; D might be TRBD1 (6 bases). Trimming cost V 0 bases and J 3 bases, with 15 bases left between them. CDR3 length: 16 residues. From germline, CDR1 is SGHDT and CDR2 YYEEEE. The CDR3 loop reads CASSLEVAGAYTEAFF. The CDR3 DNA reads TGTGCCAGCAGCTTGGAGGTCGCAGGGGCCTACACTGAAGCTTTCTTT.